The clone carrying this T cell receptor (beta chain) was seen ten or more times. Antigen unknown. This entry comes from a study of T-cell reconstitution after alpha-beta-depleted transplantation in children. The CDR3 is 13 amino acids. The V gene's germline CDR1 is SQVTM and CDR2 ANQGSEA. V lost 8 bases, J lost 5 bases, and 9 bases stayed unmatched. For TCRbeta, the library was prepared with unique molecular identifiers. TCRdb reprocessed the PCR reads via MiXCR and lists one record per CDR3 protein. The sample yields hundreds of thousands of distinct CDR3 sequences, under 9.5% seen once. Study observations and caveats: Where alpha-beta T cells came from about two months after transplant was reportedly several hundred expanded graft clones. Some patients' high day-60 TCRbeta diversity was traced to surviving recipient T cells and thymic progenitors.

The source is a male patient between 5 and 17 years old who had a stem cell transplant for acute lymphoblastic leukemia, so the T cells may come from the graft donor. The chain recombines TRBV29-1 with TRBJ2-1, with 7 bases fitting TRBD1. The specimen was PBMCs, mostly from graft donor cells, collected 180 days after TCRalphabeta/CD19-depleted stem cell transplant. The CDR3 loop is CSFGQAYHNEQFF. For the CDR3, the DNA is TGCAGCTTCGGACAGGCCTATCACAATGAGCAGTTCTTC.